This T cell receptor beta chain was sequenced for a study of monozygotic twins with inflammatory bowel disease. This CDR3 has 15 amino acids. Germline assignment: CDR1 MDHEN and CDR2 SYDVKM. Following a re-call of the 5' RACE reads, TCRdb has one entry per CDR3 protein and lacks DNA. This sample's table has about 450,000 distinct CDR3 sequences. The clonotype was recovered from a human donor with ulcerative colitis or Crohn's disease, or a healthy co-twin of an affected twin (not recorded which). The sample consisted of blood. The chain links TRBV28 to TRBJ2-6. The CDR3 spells CASSWRETGANVLTF.